These 30 T cell receptor beta chains share one sample of origin, sequenced in a study of cytomegalovirus exposure and HLA in healthy donors. Amplification used 60 Vbeta primers and 13 Jbeta primers. The data were produced by immunoSEQ multiplex PCR, yet TCRdb's version contains in-frame clones alone and is incomplete. The sample lists about 140,000 clones; 70% to 85% were seen once. The sequenced material came from PBMCs. These receptors all stem from a man aged 35-49 years in good health and CMV-seronegative.

V is TRBV6-5 and J is TRBJ2-3, with 7 bases identical to TRBD1. V was clipped by 2 bases and J by 2 bases; unmatched bases: 4. The length of the CDR3 is 15 residues. CDR1 MNHEY and CDR2 SVGAGI come from the germline V gene. The CDR3 sequence: CASSYGTGATDTQYF. The CDR3 DNA reads TGTGCCAGCAGTTACGGAACAGGGGCCACAGATACGCAGTATTTT.

This clone was recorded only once. This chain connects TRBV11-2 to TRBJ2-7, with 10 bases lining up with TRBD1. CDR1 and CDR2 from the germline V gene are SGHAT and FQNNGV. Unmatched junction bases numbered 14, after V lost 4 bases and J lost 2 bases. CDR3 size: 18 residues. In DNA, the CDR3 is TGTGCCAGCAGCTCGCTAAACAGGGACAGGGGAGCAACCTACGAGCAGTACTTC. The encoded protein is CASSSLNRDRGATYEQYF.

Turning to this clone: Other DNA variants within this sample encode the same CDR3. This chain links TRBV6-5 with TRBJ1-6; 9 nucleotides match TRBD1. The junction had 6 bases not matched to a gene; V was cut back by 5 bases and J by 13 bases. The CDR3 totals 13 residues. The germline CDR1 and CDR2 sequences are MNHEY and SVGAGI. In nucleotides, the CDR3 is TGTGCCAGCAGTCGGGACAGGGTGGCCCCCCTCCACTTT. It yields the protein CASSRDRVAPLHF.

V and J are TRBV30 and TRBJ1-6; 9 bases are shared with TRBD1. J lost 10 bases, V lost 2 bases, and 6 bases had no gene match. The CDR3 sequence is 14 residues long. In germline, CDR1 is GTSNPN, CDR2 SVGIG (reference sequence). The CDR3 sequence: CAWSMGQGNSPLHF. CDR3 sequence (DNA): TGTGCCTGGAGTATGGGACAGGGAAACTCACCCCTCCACTTT. The full variable domain, completed using reference TRBV30 and TRBJ1-6, is SQTIHQWPATLVQPVGSPLSLECTVEGTSNPNLYWYRQAAGRGLQLLFYSVGIGQISSEVPQNLSASRPQDRQFILSSKKLLLSDSGFYLCAWSMGQGNSPLHFGNGTRLTVT.

This clone has just a few counts. This chain uses TRBV10-3 with TRBJ1-1; the D is unclear. V was pared by 3 bases and J by 3 bases, with 17 bases between. The CDR3 contains 16 residues. CDR1 and CDR2 (germline): ENHRY, SYGVKD. The CDR3 DNA reads as TGTGCCATCAGTGAAGAAGTGAGGAGGAGTCACACTGAAGCTTTCTTT. This gives the protein CAISEEVRRSHTEAFF.

This chain joins TRBV28 and TRBJ2-7; 7 positions agree with TRBD2. This CDR3 comprises 15 residues. Germline CDR1 is MDHEN and CDR2 is SYDVKM. Trimming at V came to 7 bases and at J to 5 bases, leaving 14 bases not matched to a gene. Here the CDR3 DNA reads TGTGCCAGCACCCTTAGAGCGGGGTCGTCCCACGAGCAGTACTTC. Its translation is CASTLRAGSSHEQYF.

This clone was seen only a few times. The chain uses TRBV4-2 and TRBJ2-7, with 9 nucleotides matching TRBD2. Germline lookup yields CDR1 LGHNA and CDR2 YNFKEQ. This CDR3 has 15 residues. The junction had 3 bases not matched to a gene; V was cut back by 0 bases and J by 3 bases. CDR3 bases: TGTGCCAGCAGCCAAGAGGTAGCGGGAGACTACGAGCAGTACTTC. Protein sequence: CASSQEVAGDYEQYF.

This chain joins TRBV7-2 and TRBJ2-1, with D perhaps matching TRBD2 (5 bases). The V gene lost 4 bases and the J gene lost 9 bases, with 16 bases spanning the gap. The CDR3 has 14 residues. Per the germline V gene, CDR1 is SGHTA and CDR2 is FQGNSA. The CDR3, as DNA: TGTGCCAGCAGCTCCCGCGCCCGGGATCCTGAGCAGTTCTTC. Translated: CASSSRARDPEQFF.

This chain joins TRBV6-1 and TRBJ1-6; no clear D. V lost 2 bases, J lost 8 bases, and 13 bases lay in between. Germline V gene sequence: CDR1 MNHNS, CDR2 SASEGT. CDR3 length: 15 residues. The CDR3 loop is CASSEFAGFDSPLHF. CDR3 nucleotides: TGTGCCAGCAGTGAATTTGCAGGCTTTGATTCACCCCTCCACTTT.

This clone was counted a few times. V gene TRBV5-1 combines with J gene TRBJ1-1, with 7 bases that match TRBD1. The CDR3 loop spans 14 amino acids. V lost 4 bases and J lost 4; bases outside the gene matches: 7. CDR1 is SGHRS, CDR2 YFSETQ, per germline. The CDR3 loop is CASSDNRGITEAFF. The CDR3 region has the DNA TGCGCCAGCAGCGACAACAGGGGTATCACTGAAGCTTTCTTT. Based on the CDR3 plus reference TRBV5-1 and TRBJ1-1, the full variable domain is KAGVTQTPRYLIKTRGQQVTLSCSPISGHRSVSWYQQTPGQGLQFLFEYFSETQRNKGNFPGRFSGRQFSNSRSEMNVSTLELGDSALYLCASSDNRGITEAFFGQGTRLTVV.

The chain has TRBV2 and TRBJ2-7, with 10 bases fitting TRBD2. Germline CDR1 SNHLY, CDR2 FYNNEI. V gave up 6 bases and J gave up 2 bases; unmatched junction bases: 13. The CDR3 runs 17 residues. CDR3 region: CASRDNPGLAETYEQYF. The CDR3 region has the DNA TGTGCCAGCAGGGACAATCCCGGACTAGCGGAAACCTACGAGCAGTACTTC.

The CDR3 protein is CACDNSYEQYF. The CDR3 coding sequence is TGTGCCTGTGACAACTCCTACGAGCAGTACTTC. This chain uses TRBV30 with TRBJ2-7; D unclear. Germline V lookup: CDR1 GTSNPN, CDR2 SVGIG (reference sequence). Trimming shortened V by 6 bases and J by 0 bases, and 6 bases separated the two germline ends. CDR3 length: 11 residues. Filled out from reference TRBV30 and TRBJ2-7, the complete variable domain reads SQTIHQWPATLVQPVGSPLSLECTVEGTSNPNLYWYRQAAGRGLQLLFYSVGIGQISSEVPQNLSASRPQDRQFILSSKKLLLSDSGFYLCACDNSYEQYFGPGTRLTVT.

CDR3 in amino acids: CASSLSGGTDTQYF. For the CDR3, the DNA is TGTGCCAGCAGCCTTAGCGGGGGCACAGATACGCAGTATTTT. The rearrangement links TRBV7-3 to TRBJ2-3; 8 bases map to TRBD2. V was clipped by 5 bases and J by 1 base; unmatched bases: 2. The CDR3 is 14 residues long. The germline V gene has CDR1 SGHTA and CDR2 FQGTGA.

The V call is TRBV19, the J call TRBJ1-5; TRBD1 aligns across 7 bases. The CDR3 has 14 residues. Looked up from germline, CDR1 is LNHDA and CDR2 is SQIVND (reference sequence). Trimming removed 2 bases from V and 6 bases from J; junction bases left unmatched: 4. The CDR3 protein is CASSITQGGQPQHF. CDR3 DNA sequence: TGTGCCAGTAGTATAACCCAGGGGGGTCAGCCCCAGCATTTT.

This chain joins TRBV12-2 and TRBJ2-2; TRBD2, the D gene given by the table, was not confirmed from the DNA. TRBV12-2 is a listed pseudogene. The CDR3 consists of 19 residues. The CDR3 protein is CASRPFRRRGMANTGELFF. CDR3 coding DNA: TGTGCAAGTCGCCCCTTTAGGCGCCGGGGGATGGCGAACACCGGGGAGCTGTTTTTT.

V usage is TRBV6-4 and J usage is TRBJ2-6, with 7 bases aligning to TRBD1. From germline, CDR1 is MRHNA and CDR2 SNTAGT. The V and J ends lost 5 bases and 0 bases, in that order; junction bases with no gene match: 13. CDR3 length: 19 amino acids. CDR3 sequence: CASSREQGKTGSGANVLTF. The CDR3 bases are TGTGCCAGCAGTCGGGAACAGGGGAAGACAGGCTCTGGGGCCAACGTCCTGACTTTC.

The V and J genes are TRBV7-3 and TRBJ1-1; 8 nucleotides line up with TRBD1. Per germline, CDR1 SGHTA and CDR2 FQGTGA. CDR3 length equals 13 residues. V was clipped by 3 bases and J by 5 bases; unmatched bases: 2. The CDR3 spells CASSFRGRTEAFF. CDR3 bases: TGTGCCAGCAGCTTCAGGGGGCGGACTGAAGCTTTCTTT.

The chain is built from TRBV30 and TRBJ2-7, with D possibly matching TRBD2 (5 bases). The CDR3 has 14 residues. V was clipped by 6 bases and J by 4 bases, with 19 bases between them. CDR1 is GTSNPN, CDR2 SVGIG, per germline (reference sequence). CDR3 nucleotides: TGTGCCTGCCTTCTACGAGGTGGCGGGTACGAGCAGTACTTC. Amino acids: CACLLRGGGYEQYF.

The rearrangement links TRBV6-5 to TRBJ2-6; D is perhaps TRBD1 (6 bases). The CDR3 has 14 residues. Deletions cut 7 bases from V and 3 bases from J, with 10 bases between. CDR1 is MNHEY, CDR2 SVGAGI, per germline. CDR3 bases: TGTGCCAGCACCAGGGGTGGTGGGGCCAACGTCCTGACTTTC. Protein product: CASTRGGGANVLTF.

The J gene is TRBJ2-2, the V gene TRBV23-1; 9 bases match TRBD1. TRBV23-1 falls under the ORF class, with uncertain function. The CDR3 is made up of 17 amino acids. V dropped 6 bases and J dropped 8; count of bases not matched to a gene: 16. This CDR3 is CASSPPGTGILVGELFF. The CDR3 DNA follows: TGCGCCAGCAGCCCGCCGGGGACAGGGATTTTAGTAGGGGAGCTGTTTTTT.

The V and J genes are TRBV5-6 and TRBJ2-7; D perhaps matches TRBD2 (7 bases). The J call is doubtful: the DNA matches TRBJ2-5 better. CDR1 and CDR2 from the germline V gene are SGHDT and YYEEEE. This CDR3 has 15 amino acids. The CDR3 sequence: CASSTRGGYQETQYF. The CDR3 DNA is TGTGCCAGCAGCACAAGGGGGGGATACCAAGAGACCCAGTACTTC.

The chain's CDR3 is CASSFGTDPYEQYF. The DNA of the CDR3 is TGTGCCAGCAGCTTCGGGACAGATCCCTACGAGCAGTACTTC. The rearrangement links TRBV11-1 to TRBJ2-7, with TRBD1 matching 7 bases. Looked up from germline, CDR1 is SGHAT and CDR2 is FQDESV (reference sequence). After removal of 3 bases from V and 2 bases from J, the junction contained 4 bases not matched to a gene. This CDR3 is built from 14 residues.

In this sample, this clone turned up a few times. The V call is TRBV7-2, the J call TRBJ2-3; D might be TRBD2 (5 bases). In germline, CDR1 is SGHTA, CDR2 FQGNSA. V lost 5 bases and J 3 bases, leaving 18 bases between the germline ends. The CDR3 sequence is 16 residues long. The CDR3 here is CASSDRSRRQTDTQYF. The CDR3 DNA is TGTGCCAGCAGCGACCGTAGCAGGAGGCAGACAGATACGCAGTATTTT.

This sequence joins TRBV10-2 and TRBJ2-3; D unclear. V shed 7 bases and J shed 3 bases, with 8 bases lying between them. Germline loops: CDR1 WSHSY, CDR2 SAAADI. The CDR3 has 12 amino acids. CDR3 loop: CASIDRTDTQYF. CDR3 in DNA: TGCGCCAGCATAGATCGTACAGATACGCAGTATTTT.

The chain combines TRBV6-1 with TRBJ2-7; perhaps TRBD1 as D (6 bases). V dropped 3 bases and J dropped 0 bases, with 12 bases sitting between them. The CDR3 has 15 residues. CDR1 and CDR2 (germline): MNHNS, SASEGT. CDR3 in amino acids: CASSEVRDTSYEQYF. The CDR3 DNA reads TGTGCCAGCAGTGAGGTCCGGGACACCTCCTACGAGCAGTACTTC.

This clone was counted a few times. The genes are TRBV15 and TRBJ2-2; TRBD1 matches 9 bases. CDR1 and CDR2 from the germline V gene are LNHNV and YYDKDF (reference sequence). Unmatched junction bases numbered 7, after V lost 0 bases and J lost 5 bases. The CDR3 is made up of 17 amino acids. The CDR3 bases are TGTGCCACCAGCAGAGAGCCGGGACAGGGCGGTACCGGGGAGCTGTTTTTT. Translating it yields CATSREPGQGGTGELFF.

The chain is built from TRBV27 and TRBJ2-1; 8 bases are shared with TRBD2. The CDR3 loop spans 20 amino acids. V lost 5 bases, J lost 0 bases, and 18 bases stayed unmatched. The germline CDR1 and CDR2 sequences are MNHEY and SMNVEV (reference sequence). In nucleotides, the CDR3 is TGTGCCAGCAGTCCCCGGGCTCAGCGGGAGTCTTTGAGCTCCTACAATGAGCAGTTCTTC. As protein: CASSPRAQRESLSSYNEQFF.

This chain connects TRBV7-9 to TRBJ2-1; 11 bases agree with TRBD2. The V gene's germline CDR1 is SEHNR and CDR2 FQNEAQ (reference sequence). Trimming cost V 4 bases and J 5 bases; bases outside gene matches: 4. The CDR3 length is 15 residues. CDR3 DNA sequence: TGTGCCAGCAGCTCGCCGACTAGCGGGGACAATGAGCAGTTCTTC. Translated, it gives CASSSPTSGDNEQFF.

CDR3 loop: CASSGLPSIQYF. Written as DNA, the CDR3 is TGTGCCAGCAGCGGACTCCCTAGCATTCAGTACTTC. The chain couples TRBV7-9 to TRBJ2-4; a possible D gene is TRBD2 (5 bases). The germline V and J ends were trimmed by 5 bases and 9 bases, with 11 bases remaining between them. The germline CDR1 and CDR2 sequences are SEHNR and FQNEAQ (reference sequence). CDR3 length equals 12 residues.

J is TRBJ1-6 and V is TRBV10-2; a weak D match, TRBD1 (6 bases). The CDR3 contains 15 residues. V gave up 2 bases and J gave up 4 bases, with 9 bases separating them. Germline V gene data show CDR1 as WSHSY and CDR2 as SAAADI. The CDR3 is CASSEGQLYNSPLHF. The CDR3 DNA is TGCGCCAGCAGTGAGGGACAGCTTTATAATTCACCCCTCCACTTT.